This TCR beta chain was identified in a study of tumor and adjacent non-tumor tissue in lung cancer. Regarding this clonotype: One end of the junction is discordant with germline, which a read error may explain.

This sample's RNA came from whole unsorted tissue. Distant lung tissue was collected more than 3 cm away from the tumor edge. Germline assignment: CDR1 MNHEY and CDR2 SVGAGI. This CDR3 region has 14 residues. The library came from three nested PCR rounds adapted from ARM-PCR protocols. TCRdb independently ran MiXCR on the multiplex PCR reads; one entry per CDR3 protein. This repertoire shows about 48,000 distinct CDR3 sequences, roughly 60% found once; its top ten account for roughly 31%. The receptor was isolated from a woman between 65 and 79 years old with non-small cell lung cancer. The chain combines TRBV6-5 with TRBJ2-5; TRBD2 matches 8 bases. Sequencing used distant non-tumor lung tissue. CDR3 DNA: TGTGCCAGCAGTTATTCGAGGACTAGCAGTCATCAGTATTTC. This codes for CASSYSRTSSHQYF.